The entry below describes one T cell receptor beta chain. Antigen specificity is unknown. Gene names follow the mouse nomenclature. Sequencing ends 1 residue short of the CDR3 end; the germline J gene provides the rest. Stated time point: mouse harvest day 14 after allogeneic transplant. The graft held 10^6 splenic CD5+ T cells and 10^7 T-cell-depleted bone marrow cells. V was cut by 2 bases and J by 0 bases, with 6 bases left in between. The CDR3 runs to 14 residues. Germline V gene sequence: CDR1 FNHDT, CDR2 SITEND (reference sequence). This sample is part of a study of tissue T cells after allogeneic stem cell transplantation. Findings and limits, study-wide: Shared clones across patients were few; motif clustering revealed tissue-specific shared signatures.

TCRbeta CDR3 was sequenced at survey depth with template counts. TCRdb's copy holds only in-frame clones and misses some; the assay was immunoSEQ multiplex PCR. The table lists some 4,600 clones, around half of them singletons. The sequencing sample was made of lymph node tissue. The TCR was taken from a female BALB/c mouse given C57BL/6 T cells with graft-versus-host disease after an allogeneic hematopoietic cell transplant. This chain uses TRBV19 with TRBJ1-3; D gene uncertain. CDR3 DNA, as far as it was read: TGTGCCAGCAGTATCCCAGATTCTGGAAATACGCTCTAT. Residues: CASSIPDSGNTLY. The full CDR3 protein is CASSIPDSGNTLYF.